This entry is about one T cell receptor (beta chain). Antigen: not known. Brentuximab vedotin exposure varied among the patients, all of whom had relapsed after autologous stem cell transplantation. The data originate from a study of PD-1 blockade in classical Hodgkin lymphoma. Measured with immunoSEQ multiplex PCR; TCRdb has only the in-frame clones, and not every one. The sample yields 20,000 to 25,000 clones, roughly 72% seen once. Findings and caveats of the study: Newly diagnosed patients had diversity similar to the baseline diversity of complete responders. By cycle point C4D1, TCR diversity had risen significantly in CD4+ cells (but not CD8+ cells).

The receptor was derived from a human donor with classical Hodgkin lymphoma. Sequences were derived from peripheral blood mononuclear cells (PBMCs), sampled at baseline.

In DNA form, the CDR3 reads TGTGCCAGCAGTGACGCAGGGGGCGCGGATACGCAGTATTTT. Its translation is CASSDAGGADTQYF. V is TRBV6-4 and J is TRBJ2-3; 8 bases are a match to TRBD1. The CDR3 has 14 amino acids. Losses at the gene ends were 2 bases for V and 6 bases for J; bases not matched to a gene: 4. Germline assignment: CDR1 MRHNA and CDR2 SNTAGT.